Each of the 30 T cell receptor beta chains below was sequenced from the same sample in a study of CD8+CD57+ T cells in acquired aplastic anemia. CDR3 and TCR beta VDJ profiling relied on genomic DNA as the template. TCRdb reprocessed the reads with MiXCR, giving one entry per CDR3 protein. The sample records about 180,000 distinct CDR3 sequences, 46% being singletons. The sequenced sample consisted of sorted CD4+, CD8+, or CD8+CD57+ T cells (not recorded which) from PBMCs. These receptors were collected from a human donor in good health.

This clonotype was found many times. The chain uses TRBV20-1 and TRBJ2-7, with D perhaps matching TRBD1 (6 bases). CDR3 size: 12 residues. Trimming pared 5 bases from V and 6 bases from J, leaving 14 bases between. Germline values: CDR1 DFQATT, CDR2 SNEGSKA (reference sequence). The CDR3 coding sequence is TGCAGTGCTCACCGCCAGGGGCTCGAGCAGTACTTC. Amino acids: CSAHRQGLEQYF.

As regards this clonotype: Compared with germline, one end of the junction differs, possibly owing to a read error. The J gene is TRBJ2-5, the V gene TRBV20-1, with TRBD1 matching over 12 bases. Germline CDR1 DFQATT, CDR2 SNEGSKA (reference sequence). CDR3 length: 16 residues. CDR3 nucleotide sequence: TGCAGTGCTAAGGGGGCGGGACAGGGGGCCCAAGAGACCCAGTACTTT. Its translation: CSAKGAGQGAQETQYF.

V and J are TRBV29-1 and TRBJ1-1; possibly TRBD1 for D (5 bases). The CDR3 loop spans 12 amino acids. Germline CDR1 reads SQVTM; CDR2 reads ANQGSEA. V was pared by 3 bases and J by 4 bases, with 9 bases between. The CDR3 nucleotides read TGCAGCGTTGAGGGACGGGGCACTGAAGCTTTCTTT. Translated, it gives CSVEGRGTEAFF.

This clonotype has at least ten counts. The gene calls are TRBV20-1 and TRBJ2-3, with D tentatively TRBD1 (5 bases). The V end lost 4 bases, the J end lost 1 base, and 15 bases lay between the germline ends. The CDR3 runs 15 residues. Per germline, CDR1 DFQATT and CDR2 SNEGSKA (reference sequence). The CDR3 bases are TGCAGTGCTAAAGGGGCGATTCGGCGCACAGATACGCAGTATTTT. Protein sequence: CSAKGAIRRTDTQYF.

The J gene is TRBJ1-5, the V gene TRBV7-8; D gene ambiguous. In germline, CDR1 is SGHVS, CDR2 FQNEAQ. With 1 base removed from V and 2 bases from J, the gap between germline ends came to 6 bases. The CDR3 spans 14 residues. CDR3 nucleotides: TGTGCCAGCAGCTTAGGTCCAGGCAATCAGCCCCAGCATTTT. Its translation: CASSLGPGNQPQHF.

This clonotype was recorded only once. The chain employs TRBV2 and TRBJ2-7, with a weak D call TRBD1 (5 bases). Germline loops: CDR1 SNHLY, CDR2 FYNNEI. The CDR3 spans 14 residues. Trimming took 11 bases from V and 2 from J, leaving 19 bases between them. DNA for the CDR3: TGTGCCTCCTTAAGAACAGGCGTTACCTACGAGCAGTACTTC. Its translation is CASLRTGVTYEQYF.

The genes are TRBV2 and TRBJ2-1; 10 nucleotides line up with TRBD2. This CDR3 is 14 amino acids long. V trimming: 6 bases; J trimming: 7 bases; junction bases outside the gene matches: 6. From germline, CDR1 is SNHLY and CDR2 FYNNEI. The CDR3 protein is CASSPLAGANEQFF. CDR3 sequence (DNA): TGTGCCAGCAGCCCCCTAGCGGGAGCGAATGAGCAGTTCTTC. Full variable domain (outside the CDR3, taken from reference TRBV2 and TRBJ2-1): EPEVTQTPSHQVTQMGQEVILRCVPISNHLYFYWYRQILGQKVEFLVSFYNNEISEKSEIFDDQFSVERPDGSNFTLKIRSTKLEDSAMYFCASSPLAGANEQFFGPGTRLTVL.

The chain links TRBV28 to TRBJ2-7; TRBD2 is a possible D gene (5 bases). Trimming pared 6 bases from V and 3 bases from J, leaving 21 bases between. Per the germline V gene, CDR1 is MDHEN and CDR2 is SYDVKM. The length of the CDR3 is 16 residues. For the CDR3, the DNA is TGTGCCAGCAGCCTAGGACTCAGGTCTTCAAACTACGAGCAGTACTTC. Protein sequence: CASSLGLRSSNYEQYF.

This clonotype was detected ten times or more. The V and J genes are TRBV9 and TRBJ1-2; TRBD1 matches 9 bases. V dropped 4 bases and J dropped 9; count of bases not matched to a gene: 7. The CDR3 spans 13 residues. CDR1 SGDLS and CDR2 YYNGEE come from the germline V gene. The CDR3 loop reads CASSLTGGRRYTF. The CDR3 DNA reads as TGTGCCAGCAGCCTTACAGGGGGCAGACGCTACACCTTC.

This sequence joins TRBV19 and TRBJ2-2, with D possibly TRBD2 on 5 matching bases. The CDR3 contains 16 residues. The ends were cut back, 3 bases at V and 0 bases at J, with 11 bases in the middle. Germline V gene data show CDR1 as LNHDA and CDR2 as SQIVND (reference sequence). CDR3 sequence reads: CASSIRGHPNTGELFF. DNA for the CDR3: TGTGCCAGTAGTATTCGCGGGCACCCGAACACCGGGGAGCTGTTTTTT.

This sequence joins TRBV15 and TRBJ2-5; tentative D call: TRBD1 (5 bases). Trimming removed 1 base from V and 3 bases from J, with 6 bases in between. The V gene's germline CDR1 is LNHNV and CDR2 YYDKDF (reference sequence). CDR3 length: 13 amino acids. CDR3 coding DNA: TGTGCCACCAGCAGAGGCAGGGAAGAGACCCAGTACTTC. This encodes CATSRGREETQYF.

This clonotype appeared a few times. The genes are TRBV6-1 and TRBJ1-1; D call uncertain. The CDR3 totals 14 residues. Germline V CDR1 and CDR2: MNHNS, SASEGT. Trimming pared 0 bases from V and 11 bases from J, leaving 16 bases between. The CDR3 here is CASSEAQFQIGAFF. Written as DNA, the CDR3 is TGTGCCAGCAGTGAAGCGCAATTCCAAATCGGGGCTTTCTTT.

This clonotype showed up just a few times. With a much larger clone just one base away, this may be a read error. The chain uses TRBV12-3 or TRBV12-4 and TRBJ2-7; a possible D gene is TRBD2 (6 bases). The CDR3 has 12 amino acids. Trimming removed 4 bases from V and 8 bases from J, with 12 bases in between. The CDR3 region has the DNA TGTGCCAGCAGTTCCGGGAGCCACAAGCAGTACTTC. Its translation is CASSSGSHKQYF.

This clonotype was picked up many times. J is TRBJ1-2 and V is TRBV5-1; D possibly corresponds to TRBD1 (6 bases). CDR1 and CDR2 from the germline V gene are SGHRS and YFSETQ. The germline V and J ends were trimmed by 3 bases and 4 bases, with 13 bases remaining between them. This CDR3 is built from 14 residues. CDR3 bases: TGCGCCAGCAGCTCCGGACAGCCACCCTATGGCTACACCTTC. This codes for CASSSGQPPYGYTF.

This clonotype occurred a few times. This chain uses TRBV29-1 with TRBJ2-7; perhaps TRBD1 as D (5 bases). The V and J ends lost 3 bases and 3 bases respectively, with 9 bases between them. This CDR3 has 12 amino acids. The germline CDR1 and CDR2 sequences are SQVTM and ANQGSEA. CDR3 in DNA: TGCAGCGTTGAGGGGCAGAGCTACGAGCAGTACTTC. The encoded protein is CSVEGQSYEQYF.

This clonotype was detected many times. This chain joins TRBV4-3 and TRBJ1-2, with 9 bases aligning to TRBD1. The CDR3 contains 16 residues. Germline loops: CDR1 LGHNA, CDR2 YSLEER. Trimming removed 4 bases from V and 7 bases from J; junction bases left unmatched: 13. CDR3 region: CASSRPGQGGVGGYTF. The CDR3 DNA reads TGCGCCAGCAGCCGCCCGGGACAGGGAGGGGTCGGTGGCTACACCTTC.

The chain employs TRBV4-1 and TRBJ2-2; D is perhaps TRBD2 (5 bases). The CDR3 is 17 amino acids. Looked up from germline, CDR1 is MGHRA and CDR2 is YSYEKL. V was shortened by 1 base and J by 6 bases, with 18 bases between the two germline ends. The CDR3 loop reads CASSQGGGRSPPGELFF. The CDR3, as DNA: TGCGCCAGCAGCCAAGGAGGAGGCAGGTCCCCCCCCGGGGAGCTGTTTTTT.

This clonotype was detected ten times or more. The chain uses TRBV7-2 and TRBJ2-7; a possible D gene is TRBD1 (6 bases). Trimming removed 5 bases from V and 6 bases from J, with 17 bases in between. CDR3 length: 14 amino acids. Germline CDR1 reads SGHTA; CDR2 reads FQGNSA. The CDR3 bases are TGTGCCAGCAGCCCCCCGGCAGGGGAAGGCGAGCAGTACTTC. It yields the protein CASSPPAGEGEQYF.

As regards this clonotype: At one of its ends the junction is not consistent with the germline gene, which may arise from a read error. The J gene is TRBJ2-5, the V gene TRBV5-4, with 11 bases lining up with TRBD2. The CDR3 consists of 15 residues. Germline V gene sequence: CDR1 SGHNT, CDR2 YYREEE (reference sequence). DNA of the CDR3: TGCGCCAGCAGCCGATGGACTAGCGGGCAAGAGACCCAGTACTTC. Translation gives CASSRWTSGQETQYF.

This clonotype occurred a few times. The genes are TRBV12-3 or TRBV12-4 and TRBJ1-1; 11 positions agree with TRBD1. The CDR3 length is 13 residues. Trimming cost V 6 bases and J 4 bases; bases outside gene matches: 1. The chain's CDR3 is CASRGQGVTEAFF. The DNA for the CDR3 is TGTGCCAGCAGGGGACAGGGGGTCACTGAAGCTTTCTTT.

The V call is TRBV29-1, the J call TRBJ1-4, with D possibly being TRBD1 (6 bases). CDR1 and CDR2 from the germline V gene are SQVTM and ANQGSEA. With 2 bases removed from V and 6 bases from J, the gap between germline ends came to 7 bases. This CDR3 is built from 12 residues. DNA of the CDR3: TGCAGCGTTGAACAGGGGTATGAAAAACTGTTTTTT. This gives the protein CSVEQGYEKLFF.

Many counts were recorded for this clonotype. The chain combines TRBV5-1 with TRBJ2-2; 10 bases map to TRBD2. Germline V lookup: CDR1 SGHRS, CDR2 YFSETQ. The CDR3 totals 14 residues. Unmatched junction bases numbered 0, after V lost 0 bases and J lost 7 bases. CDR3 nucleotide sequence: TGCGCCAGCAGCTTGGCTAGCGGGAGCGGGGAGCTGTTTTTT. Protein sequence: CASSLASGSGELFF.

The chain employs TRBV19 and TRBJ2-1, with 10 nucleotides matching TRBD1. V dropped 1 base and J dropped 7; count of bases not matched to a gene: 4. The CDR3 spans 15 residues. CDR1 and CDR2 (germline): LNHDA, SQIVND (reference sequence). CDR3 DNA: TGTGCCAGTAGTATAGGGGACAGGGGTCTGAATGAGCAGTTCTTC. Protein product: CASSIGDRGLNEQFF.

This clonotype has ten or more counts. The chain uses TRBV5-1 and TRBJ1-2; possibly TRBD1 for D (5 bases). V was cut by 4 bases and J by 4 bases, with 14 bases left in between. The CDR3 has 14 residues. Germline-derived CDR1 and CDR2 are SGHRS and YFSETQ. CDR3 in amino acids: CASSPPWQGYGYTF. CDR3 sequence (DNA): TGCGCCAGCAGCCCCCCGTGGCAGGGCTATGGCTACACCTTC.

The chain couples TRBV29-1 to TRBJ2-6; 9 bases agree with TRBD1. The CDR3 has 17 residues. Germline V gives CDR1 SQVTM, CDR2 ANQGSEA. J was trimmed by 1 base and V by 4 bases; bases with no gene match: 8. CDR3 in DNA: TGCAGCGTTGTAACGCGGGACAGGGCGTCTGGGGCCAACGTCCTGACTTTC. Protein: CSVVTRDRASGANVLTF.

In DNA form, the CDR3 reads TGTGCCAGCAGTGAGACGGCGGGCGCACAAGAGACCCAGTACTTC. Translation gives CASSETAGAQETQYF. The chain carries TRBV2 and TRBJ2-5; possible D gene TRBD2, 5 bases. This CDR3 region has 15 residues. The ends were cut back, 3 bases at V and 2 bases at J, with 13 bases in the middle. Germline V lookup: CDR1 SNHLY, CDR2 FYNNEI.

This clonotype was seen at least ten times. The J gene is TRBJ2-7, the V gene TRBV5-6; TRBD2 agrees at 9 bases. CDR1 SGHDT and CDR2 YYEEEE come from the germline V gene. This CDR3 has 15 residues. Trimming at V came to 4 bases and at J to 7 bases, leaving 12 bases not matched to a gene. The CDR3 is CASSPLAGVMKEQYF. CDR3 sequence (DNA): TGTGCCAGCAGCCCCTTAGCGGGAGTTATGAAAGAGCAGTACTTC.

This clonotype was seen at least ten times. The rearrangement joins TRBV2 to TRBJ2-1; 9 bases agree with TRBD1. V was clipped by 4 bases and J by 2 bases; unmatched bases: 3. Looked up from germline, CDR1 is SNHLY and CDR2 is FYNNEI. The CDR3 has 15 amino acids. For the CDR3, the DNA is TGTGCCAGCAGTGGCCGGGACAGGGCCTACAATGAGCAGTTCTTC. Protein sequence: CASSGRDRAYNEQFF.

The chain has TRBV2 and TRBJ2-3; 7 bases map to TRBD1. Unmatched junction bases numbered 14, after V lost 10 bases and J lost 4 bases. CDR3 length: 15 amino acids. Germline assignment: CDR1 SNHLY and CDR2 FYNNEI. The CDR3 sequence: CATQPGQLRADTQYF. DNA for the CDR3: TGTGCCACCCAACCGGGACAGTTGAGGGCAGATACGCAGTATTTT.

This clonotype appeared a few times. J is TRBJ1-2 and V is TRBV2, with 7 bases fitting TRBD1. Trimming cost V 5 bases and J 4 bases; bases outside gene matches: 4. Germline CDR1 and CDR2: SNHLY and FYNNEI. The CDR3 runs to 13 residues. In DNA, the CDR3 is TGTGCCAGCAGTTCCGGGACAGTCTATGGCTACACCTTC. It specifies CASSSGTVYGYTF.